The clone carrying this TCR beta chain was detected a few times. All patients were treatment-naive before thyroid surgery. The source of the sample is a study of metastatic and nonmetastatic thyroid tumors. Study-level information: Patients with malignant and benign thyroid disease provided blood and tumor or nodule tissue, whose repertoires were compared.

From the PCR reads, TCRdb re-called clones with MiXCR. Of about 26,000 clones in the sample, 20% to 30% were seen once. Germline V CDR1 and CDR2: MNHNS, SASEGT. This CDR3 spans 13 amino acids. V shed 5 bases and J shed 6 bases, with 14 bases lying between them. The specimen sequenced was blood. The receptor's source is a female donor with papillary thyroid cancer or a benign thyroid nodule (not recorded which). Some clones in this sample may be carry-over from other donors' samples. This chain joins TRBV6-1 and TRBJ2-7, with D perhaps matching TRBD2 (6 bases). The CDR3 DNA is TGTGCCAGCAGTCCGGGGGACGCTCGCGAGCAGTACTTC. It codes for CASSPGDAREQYF.